These 17 T cell receptor beta chains were all obtained from the same sample, sequenced in a study of PD-L1 blockade in urothelial cancer. Time point: pretreatment peripheral blood. Sequenced by immunoSEQ multiplex PCR; TCRdb stores in-frame clones only, minus some. The sample consists of 55,000 to 85,000 clones, less than 90% of them appearing once. Specimen: PBMCs, collected around atezolizumab (anti-PD-L1) treatment. Receptors originate from a woman aged 70-85 years with urothelial cancer.

The chain couples TRBV30 to TRBJ1-2, with TRBD1 as a possible D gene (6 bases). The ends were cut back, 2 bases at V and 4 bases at J, with 17 bases in the middle. The germline V gene encodes CDR1 GTSNPN and CDR2 SVGIG (reference sequence). The CDR3 extends over 15 amino acids. In DNA form, the CDR3 reads TGTGCCTGGAGTTTGGGGGGGGACACCCGCTATGGCTACACCTTC. This gives the protein CAWSLGGDTRYGYTF.

This chain joins TRBV7-6 and TRBJ2-5, with a tentative D call TRBD2 (5 bases). The CDR3 length is 13 residues. CDR1 is SGHVS and CDR2 is FNYEAQ in the germline V gene. V lost 1 base, J lost 5 bases, and 8 bases lay in between. The CDR3 DNA is TGTGCCAGCAGCTTAGGGGTAGCGGAGACCCAGTACTTC. The encoded protein is CASSLGVAETQYF.

The rearrangement uses TRBV5-6 and TRBJ1-2, with D tentatively TRBD1 (5 bases). CDR3 length equals 15 residues. Germline CDR1 and CDR2: SGHDT and YYEEEE. Trimming removed 1 base at V and 1 base at J, with 11 bases between. CDR3 loop: CASSLRQGGNYGYTF. In DNA, the CDR3 is TGTGCCAGCAGCTTGCGGCAGGGAGGTAACTATGGCTACACCTTC. Full variable domain (rest looked up from reference TRBV5-6 and TRBJ1-2): DAGVTQSPTHLIKTRGQQVTLRCSPKSGHDTVSWYQQALGQGPQFIFQYYEEEERQRGNFPDRFSGHQFPNYSSELNVNALLLGDSALYLCASSLRQGGNYGYTFGSGTRLTVV.

J is TRBJ2-1 and V is TRBV9, with D unresolved. The V end was cut by 6 bases, the J end by 3 bases, with 16 bases between. This CDR3 contains 15 residues. Germline values: CDR1 SGDLS, CDR2 YYNGEE. The CDR3 loop is CASTLDSRGYNEQFF. CDR3 nucleotide sequence: TGTGCCAGCACCTTAGACTCGCGAGGCTACAATGAGCAGTTCTTC.

This clone was found once. This chain connects TRBV9 to TRBJ2-1; tentative D call: TRBD2 (7 bases). The germline V gene has CDR1 SGDLS and CDR2 YYNGEE. This CDR3 contains 15 residues. V lost 0 bases and J 4 bases, leaving 11 bases between the germline ends. CDR3 loop: CASSVVGGPYNEQFF. The CDR3 DNA follows: TGTGCCAGCAGCGTAGTCGGGGGGCCTTACAATGAGCAGTTCTTC. Looking up the rest from reference TRBV9 and TRBJ2-1 gives the full variable domain: DSGVTQTPKHLITATGQRVTLRCSPRSGDLSVYWYQQSLDQGLQFLIQYYNGEERAKGNILERFSAQQFPDLHSELNLSSLELGDSALYFCASSVVGGPYNEQFFGPGTRLTVL.

The V gene is TRBV19, the J gene TRBJ2-1, with TRBD2 matching over 8 bases. The length of the CDR3 is 16 residues. Germline CDR1 reads LNHDA; CDR2 reads SQIVND (reference sequence). This chain's CDR3 is CATKPPASGSYNEQFF. CDR3 sequence (DNA): TGTGCTACAAAACCGCCGGCTAGCGGGTCCTACAATGAGCAGTTCTTC.

The chain links TRBV5-1 to TRBJ1-1; D call uncertain. CDR3 length: 15 residues. Trimming removed 1 base from V and 1 base from J, with 11 bases in between. CDR1 and CDR2 from the germline V gene are SGHRS and YFSETQ. As DNA, the CDR3 is TGCGCCAGCAGCTTGTCGCCAACGGGGAACACTGAAGCTTTCTTT. Translating gives CASSLSPTGNTEAFF.

The chain carries TRBV19 and TRBJ1-4; TRBD1 might be the D (5 bases). The CDR3 length is 13 residues. The V end was cut by 5 bases, the J end by 8 bases, with 12 bases between. Per germline, CDR1 LNHDA and CDR2 SQIVND (reference sequence). CDR3 residues: CASSDTRGEKLFF. The CDR3 DNA reads as TGTGCCAGTAGTGACACTCGGGGGGAAAAACTGTTTTTT.

This chain joins TRBV5-1 and TRBJ2-3, with 13 bases identical to TRBD2. Germline V gene data show CDR1 as SGHRS and CDR2 as YFSETQ. Trimming took 0 bases from V and 3 from J; bases not matched to a gene: 4. The CDR3 length is 17 residues. The CDR3 bases are TGCGCCAGCAGCTTGGATGGACTAGCGGGGGTGACAGATACGCAGTATTTT. Translation gives CASSLDGLAGVTDTQYF.

This chain links TRBV5-1 with TRBJ1-1, with 7 bases that match TRBD1. CDR3 size: 13 residues. V shed 4 bases, J shed 3 bases, and the junction held 3 bases outside the gene matches. CDR1 is SGHRS and CDR2 is YFSETQ in the germline V gene. CDR3 sequence reads: CASSIGQDTEAFF. CDR3 bases: TGCGCCAGCAGCATCGGACAGGACACTGAAGCTTTCTTT.

The chain is built from TRBV15 and TRBJ2-3, with 8 bases fitting TRBD1. CDR1 is LNHNV, CDR2 YYDKDF, per germline (reference sequence). The J segment lost 5 bases and the V segment lost 6 bases, leaving 4 bases of the junction unmatched. The CDR3 is made up of 13 amino acids. CDR3 protein: CATRQGARDTQYF. CDR3 bases: TGTGCCACCAGGCAGGGGGCGAGAGATACGCAGTATTTT.

V gene TRBV5-1 combines with J gene TRBJ1-1; TRBD1 matches at 8 bases. In germline, CDR1 is SGHRS, CDR2 YFSETQ. V shed 0 bases, J shed 5 bases, and the junction held 15 bases outside the gene matches. The length of the CDR3 is 18 residues. This CDR3 is CASSLDPSGTGTRTEAFF. The CDR3 DNA reads as TGCGCCAGCAGCTTGGACCCTTCAGGGACAGGAACGAGAACTGAAGCTTTCTTT. Filled out from reference TRBV5-1 and TRBJ1-1, the complete variable domain reads KAGVTQTPRYLIKTRGQQVTLSCSPISGHRSVSWYQQTPGQGLQFLFEYFSETQRNKGNFPGRFSGRQFSNSRSEMNVSTLELGDSALYLCASSLDPSGTGTRTEAFFGQGTRLTVV.

The chain couples TRBV7-8 to TRBJ2-5; 9 bases align to TRBD1. The CDR3 is made up of 16 amino acids. The ends lost 4 bases at V and 1 base at J; junction bases unmatched: 7. The germline gives CDR1 SGHVS, CDR2 FQNEAQ. The CDR3 region has the DNA TGTGCCAGCAGCTCAACGGGACAGGGAATCCAAGAGACCCAGTACTTC. It is translated as CASSSTGQGIQETQYF.

The chain recombines TRBV7-2 with TRBJ2-5, with TRBD2 matching over 8 bases. The CDR3 sequence is 15 residues long. V lost 6 bases and J lost 1; bases outside the gene matches: 7. The germline CDR1 and CDR2 sequences are SGHTA and FQGNSA. CDR3 in DNA: TGTGCCAGCAGTATGAACGGGGGGGCCCAAGAGACCCAGTACTTC. It is translated as CASSMNGGAQETQYF.

As DNA, the CDR3 is TGTGCCAGCAGCCCCCGGACAGGGGATACTGAAGCTTTCTTT. Encoded protein: CASSPRTGDTEAFF. V gene TRBV5-5 combines with J gene TRBJ1-1; 9 bases match TRBD1. The junction had 6 bases not matched to a gene; V was cut back by 4 bases and J by 5 bases. The CDR3 loop spans 14 amino acids. Germline V gives CDR1 SGHKS, CDR2 YYEKEE (reference sequence).

This chain connects TRBV5-1 to TRBJ2-3; TRBD2 matches at 7 bases. Germline-derived CDR1 and CDR2 are SGHRS and YFSETQ. V gave up 0 bases and J gave up 0 bases; unmatched junction bases: 4. The CDR3 has 16 residues. CDR3 in DNA: TGCGCCAGCAGCTTGGTGGCTAGCGGTAGCACAGATACGCAGTATTTT. This translates into CASSLVASGSTDTQYF.

V usage is TRBV5-1 and J usage is TRBJ2-1, with TRBD2 matching over 12 bases. The germline gives CDR1 SGHRS, CDR2 YFSETQ. This CDR3 contains 20 residues. J lost 0 bases, V lost 0 bases, and 10 bases had no gene match. The DNA of the CDR3 is TGCGCCAGCAGCTTGGTTCCGAGACTAGCGGGAGTGATCTCCTACAATGAGCAGTTCTTC. Translated: CASSLVPRLAGVISYNEQFF.